These T cell receptor beta chains were read from a single sample in a study of T cells in pancreatic ductal adenocarcinoma. Method: immunoSEQ multiplex PCR; TCRdb's copy keeps in-frame clones and lacks some. This sample has around 10,000 clones, with roughly 71% found just once. What was sequenced was pancreatic tumor tissue. These receptors were taken from a human donor with pancreatic ductal adenocarcinoma. CDR3s include the opening cysteine and the closing phenylalanine or tryptophan. The order of the fields is CDR3 DNA, CDR3 protein, clone size, CDR3 length, D gene, J gene, V gene. The D gene is left open where the match is weak. The size entry is marked missing in some rows and otherwise reads once, few, many or a size class.

TGTGCCAGCAGTGAATCCGGGGGGAACACTGAAGCTTTCTTT | CASSESGGNTEAFF | . | 14 | . | TRBJ1-1 | TRBV6-4
TGTGCCAGCAGCAATCGTGAATATGGCTACACCTTC | CASSNREYGYTF | . | 12 | . | TRBJ1-2 | TRBV7-9
TGTGCCAGCAGTTACTTCGGGACAGTTGACCACGAGCAGTACTTC | CASSYFGTVDHEQYF | large | 15 | TRBD1 | TRBJ2-7 | TRBV6-6
TGTGCCAGTAGTATCCAGGGGGCAGATACGCAGTATTTT | CASSIQGADTQYF | . | 13 | TRBD1 | TRBJ2-3 | TRBV19
TGTGCCAGCTCCCTCGGACAAAACACTGAAGCTTTCTTT | CASSLGQNTEAFF | . | 13 | . | TRBJ1-1 | TRBV18
TGTGCCAGCAGCGTAGAGGCTAGCGGGTTTACCACCGGGGAGCTGTTTTTT | CASSVEASGFTTGELFF | . | 17 | TRBD2 | TRBJ2-2 | TRBV9
TGTGCCAGCCGGCCCGAGGCGTATAGCACAGATACGCAGTATTTT | CASRPEAYSTDTQYF | . | 15 | . | TRBJ2-3 | TRBV19
TGTGCCAGCAGCCCCGGAGCCAGAGGAAACACCATATATTTT | CASSPGARGNTIYF | . | 14 | . | TRBJ1-3 | TRBV7-8
TGTGCCAGCAGCACCACCCGGAGCTCCTACAATGAGCAGTTCTTC | CASSTTRSSYNEQFF | . | 15 | . | TRBJ2-1 | TRBV11-2
TGCGCCAGCAGCTTGCAGGGGACGGGGCCAGATACGCAGTATTTT | CASSLQGTGPDTQYF | . | 15 | . | TRBJ2-3 | TRBV5-1
TGCAGTGCTAGTAAGGGCTACGAGCAGTACTTC | CSASKGYEQYF | . | 11 | . | TRBJ2-7 | TRBV20-1
TGTGCCAGCAGCACGCTAGATTACAGGGGTTCATACAATGAGCAGTTCTTC | CASSTLDYRGSYNEQFF | . | 17 | . | TRBJ2-1 | TRBV21-1
TGTGCCAGCAGCTCCGTCTCTGGGGCCAACGTCCTGACTTTC | CASSSVSGANVLTF | . | 14 | . | TRBJ2-6 | TRBV7-6
TGTGCCAGCAGTTTCATCGGTCAGCCCCAGCATTTT | CASSFIGQPQHF | few | 12 | . | TRBJ1-5 | TRBV7-4
TGTGCCAGCAGCTCAGTATTAGGAGAAAAACTGTTTTTT | CASSSVLGEKLFF | . | 13 | . | TRBJ1-4 | TRBV7-8
TGTGCCAGCAGCTTAGTGGGCGGCTCCTACGAGCAGTACTTC | CASSLVGGSYEQYF | . | 14 | . | TRBJ2-7 | TRBV11-2
TGTGCCAGCAGAAAGGGCCTCGTCGGTGCCGGGTCTGGGGCCAACGTCCTGACTTTC | CASRKGLVGAGSGANVLTF | . | 19 | . | TRBJ2-6 | TRBV27
TGCGCCAGCAGCCAAGGTTTGGAAAAACTGTTTTTT | CASSQGLEKLFF | once | 12 | . | TRBJ1-4 | TRBV4-1
TGTGCCAGCAGTGAAGCTAGGATCCCGTTCTTC | CASSEARIPFF | . | 11 | . | TRBJ2-1 | TRBV2
TGTGCCAGCAGCTTAGGGGTGGGGACGGCCTACGAGCAGTACTTC | CASSLGVGTAYEQYF | few | 15 | . | TRBJ2-7 | TRBV7-3
TGTGCCAGCAGCTCGTCGACCTTGGATGAGCAGTTCTTC | CASSSSTLDEQFF | . | 13 | . | TRBJ2-1 | TRBV5-4
TGTGCCAGCAGCCCTCGAAAGGAGCGGGGAATCTACGAGCAGTACTTC | CASSPRKERGIYEQYF | . | 16 | . | TRBJ2-7 | TRBV12-1
TGTGCCAGCAGGACAGGTTACGAGCAGTACTTC | CASRTGYEQYF | few | 11 | . | TRBJ2-7 | TRBV13
TGTGCCAGCAGCTTGGAGCGGGGATTCAACGAGCAGTACTTC | CASSLERGFNEQYF | . | 14 | TRBD2 | TRBJ2-7 | TRBV11-2
TGTGCCATCAGCCGACCGGTGGGACAGGGGGGAAACACCATATATTTT | CAISRPVGQGGNTIYF | . | 16 | TRBD1 | TRBJ1-3 | TRBV10-3
TGCGCCAGCACCCTCCAGGGTAGCTATGGCTACACCTTC | CASTLQGSYGYTF | . | 13 | . | TRBJ1-2 | TRBV5-1
TGTGCCATCATAAGGGATCTCATGAACACTGAAGCTTTCTTT | CAIIRDLMNTEAFF | . | 14 | . | TRBJ1-1 | TRBV10-3
TGCGCCAGCAGCCACTCCACTGGGGATGCTAACTATGGCTACACCTTC | CASSHSTGDANYGYTF | . | 16 | . | TRBJ1-2 | TRBV4-1
TGTGCCAGCACTACAGGGTACGAGCAGTACTTC | CASTTGYEQYF | few | 11 | . | TRBJ2-7 | TRBV7-8
TGTGCCAGCAGCTTGGCGAGGCAGGGATATGGCTACACCTTC | CASSLARQGYGYTF | . | 14 | . | TRBJ1-2 | TRBV5-6
TGTGCCAGCAGGGGGACACCTGGAAACACCATATATTTT | CASRGTPGNTIYF | . | 13 | . | TRBJ1-3 | TRBV7-9
TGCGCCAGCTTTTCTGCCGCCGGGACAGATAATTCACCCCTCCACTTT | CASFSAAGTDNSPLHF | few | 16 | TRBD1 | TRBJ1-6 | TRBV4-1
TGTGCCATCAAGGGACAGCAGGACTACGAGCAGTACTTC | CAIKGQQDYEQYF | . | 13 | TRBD1 | TRBJ2-7 | TRBV10-3
TGTGCCAGCTCACCATCGGAACCTCAGCCCCAGCATTTT | CASSPSEPQPQHF | . | 13 | . | TRBJ1-5 | TRBV18
TGTGCCAGCAGCCCCGGACAGGGTCGAAGCTACGAGCAGTACTTC | CASSPGQGRSYEQYF | few | 15 | TRBD1 | TRBJ2-7 | TRBV9
TGTGCCAGCAGTTCGCGCACGGGAAACACCATATATTTT | CASSSRTGNTIYF | . | 13 | . | TRBJ1-3 | TRBV28
TGCAGCGTTGAAGCTCGCGGGGGCGCCGTCAACACCATATATTTT | CSVEARGGAVNTIYF | few | 15 | . | TRBJ1-3 | TRBV29-1
TGCGCCAGCAGCACCCGGGACCGCCCCTCAGGTGGGGAGCTGTTTTTT | CASSTRDRPSGGELFF | . | 16 | . | TRBJ2-2 | TRBV5-1
TGTGCCAGCAGCTTACAGGGGGCGGGAGTAAATACGCAGTATTTT | CASSLQGAGVNTQYF | . | 15 | TRBD1 | TRBJ2-3 | TRBV5-8
TGTGCCAGCAGTTACCTCCCTAGCGGAGGCTACGAGCAGTACTTC | CASSYLPSGGYEQYF | . | 15 | TRBD2 | TRBJ2-7 | TRBV6-5
TGTGCCATCAGTGACCGGGGATCGAACACTGAAGCTTTCTTT | CAISDRGSNTEAFF | . | 14 | . | TRBJ1-1 | TRBV10-3
TGTGCCAGCAGCCAAGAACCCGACACCGGACAGGACCCTAGCAATCAGCCCCAGCATTTT | CASSQEPDTGQDPSNQPQHF | . | 20 | TRBD1 | TRBJ1-5 | TRBV14
TGCGCCAGCAGCGAACCGGATATCGGCGAGCAGTACTTC | CASSEPDIGEQYF | few | 13 | . | TRBJ2-7 | TRBV5-1
TGTGCCAGCAGCCCTGGGGTAGCGGAAGGGAATGAGCAGTTCTTC | CASSPGVAEGNEQFF | . | 15 | . | TRBJ2-1 | TRBV11-2
TGTGCCAGCAGCCCAGGGGGCCTAGGCTACACCTTC | CASSPGGLGYTF | large | 12 | TRBD1 | TRBJ1-2 | TRBV6-5
TGTGCCACCTCTGACTCGTCAACTAATGAAAAACTGTTTTTT | CATSDSSTNEKLFF | once | 14 | . | TRBJ1-4 | TRBV11-2
TGTGCCAGCAGTGGGGGGATTGAGGGGCGCGGGGATTCACCCCTCCACTTT | CASSGGIEGRGDSPLHF | . | 17 | . | TRBJ1-6 | TRBV6-1
TGTGCCAGCAGCTTGATCAGGGCAGGGGGGAATACGCAGTATTTT | CASSLIRAGGNTQYF | . | 15 | . | TRBJ2-3 | TRBV5-8
TGTGCCAGCAGTGAAGGCACTAGCGGGGGGAATGAGCAGTTCTTC | CASSEGTSGGNEQFF | . | 15 | TRBD2 | TRBJ2-1 | TRBV6-1
TGCGCCAGCAGCCAAGATGACCAGGGTCTATCTAATGAAAAACTGTTTTTT | CASSQDDQGLSNEKLFF | few | 17 | . | TRBJ1-4 | TRBV4-1
TGTGCCAGCAACCCAGGGGGCGATGGCTACACCTTC | CASNPGGDGYTF | . | 12 | TRBD1 | TRBJ1-2 | TRBV2
TGTGCCAGCAGACGGGCGGGAGGGCAAGAGACCCAGTACTTC | CASRRAGGQETQYF | . | 14 | TRBD2 | TRBJ2-5 | TRBV27
TGTGCCAGCAGTGAACCCGGGGCAGGGGATGAGCAGTTCTTC | CASSEPGAGDEQFF | . | 14 | . | TRBJ2-1 | TRBV6-1
TGCGCCAGCAGTAAGGGACAGGGGGTCGAGCAGTACTTC | CASSKGQGVEQYF | once | 13 | TRBD1 | TRBJ2-7 | TRBV10-1
TGTGCCAGCAGCACGAGCGGGACCGGCACCGGGGAGCTGTTTTTT | CASSTSGTGTGELFF | . | 15 | TRBD2 | TRBJ2-2 | TRBV6-5
TGTGCCAGCAAAGTCCGGGGTTCCTATGGCTACACCTTC | CASKVRGSYGYTF | . | 13 | . | TRBJ1-2 | TRBV19
TGTGCCAGCAGCGTAGCTGCGGAGACCCAGTACTTC | CASSVAAETQYF | . | 12 | . | TRBJ2-5 | TRBV9
TGCGCCAGCAGCCCGGGGACAGGGGGAACTTTTCAGCCCCAGCATTTT | CASSPGTGGTFQPQHF | . | 16 | TRBD1 | TRBJ1-5 | TRBV5-1